The entry below gives a single T cell receptor (beta chain) sequence along with its context. Its antigen remains unknown. The sample belongs to a study of cytomegalovirus exposure and HLA in healthy donors. General study points: Using a false discovery rate of 0.05, a later analysis showed that 15,000 to 20,000 TCR beta sequences were associated with HLA alleles.

Trimming took 0 bases from V and 2 from J, leaving 7 bases between them. The length of the CDR3 is 14 residues. The germline gives CDR1 ENHRY, CDR2 SYGVKD. Whereas donors were nominally healthy upon sampling, unrecorded immune exposures were probable. PCR was performed using 60 Vbeta and 13 Jbeta primers. Assay used: immunoSEQ multiplex PCR; TCRdb lists only in-frame clones, some missing. The data contain roughly 250,000 clones, roughly 80% of them singletons. The TCR originated in a girl aged 2 to 10 in good health and CMV-seronegative. The chain is built from TRBV10-3 and TRBJ1-2; D possibly corresponds to TRBD1 (5 bases). The specimen sequenced was PBMCs. The CDR3 protein is CAISESAGNYGYTF. DNA of the CDR3: TGTGCCATCAGTGAGTCGGCAGGGAACTATGGCTACACCTTC.